A selection of T cell receptor beta chains follows, all from one sample in a study of blood T cell repertoires in COVID-19. Assay used: immunoSEQ multiplex PCR; TCRdb lists only in-frame clones, some missing. The sample has about 78,000 clones, around nine tenths seen once. Sequences were obtained from peripheral blood. The source is a man aged 50 to 59 with active or convalescent COVID-19. CDR3s include the opening cysteine and the closing phenylalanine or tryptophan. Each record gives: D gene, J gene, V gene, clone size, CDR3 protein, CDR3 DNA. D genes are given only for firm matches. Clone size is shown for a subset of rows, as once, few, many or a class of expanded clone.

>.|TRBJ2-4|TRBV30|.
CACQPGTGLHF
TGTGCCTGCCAACCGGGCACAGGCTTGCACTTC
>TRBD1|TRBJ2-2|TRBV19|.
CASGGDRGRRTGELFF
TGTGCCAGTGGAGGGGACAGGGGGCGCCGGACCGGGGAGCTGTTTTTT
>.|TRBJ1-2|TRBV19|.
CASMGGTNYGYTF
TGTGCCAGTATGGGGGGGACTAACTATGGCTACACCTTC
>TRBD1|TRBJ2-5|TRBV18|.
CASSPGRGQETQYF
TGTGCCAGCTCACCGGGCAGGGGGCAAGAGACCCAGTACTTC
>.|TRBJ1-1|TRBV2|.
CASRAMNTEAFF
TGTGCCAGCAGGGCCATGAACACTGAAGCTTTCTTT
>TRBD2|TRBJ2-2|TRBV25-1|.
CASSRTSGNTGELFF
TGTGCCAGCAGCCGGACTAGCGGGAACACCGGGGAGCTGTTTTTT
>.|TRBJ1-4|TRBV3-1/TRBV3-2|.
CASSQGEGTATNEKLFF
TGTGCCAGCAGCCAAGGGGAAGGGACTGCAACTAATGAAAAACTGTTTTTT
>TRBD2|TRBJ2-5|TRBV2|few
CASTLRTSGGETQYF
TGTGCCAGCACCTTGAGGACTAGCGGGGGGGAGACCCAGTACTTC
>TRBD1|TRBJ1-2|TRBV19|.
CASSTGGNYGYTF
TGTGCCAGTAGTACAGGGGGCAACTATGGCTACACCTTC
>.|TRBJ2-7|TRBV7-2|.
CASSFTEGNEQYF
TGTGCCAGCAGCTTCACAGAAGGCAACGAGCAGTACTTC
>.|TRBJ1-6|TRBV15|.
CATSRDVSLGALHF
TGTGCCACCAGCAGAGATGTGTCCCTAGGTGCCCTCCACTTT
>.|TRBJ1-2|TRBV5-6|once
CASRPWENYGYTF
TGTGCCAGCAGACCTTGGGAGAACTATGGCTACACCTTC
>.|TRBJ2-5|TRBV24-1|.
CATSDGGTGDGKTQYF
TGTGCCACCAGTGATGGGGGGACGGGGGATGGAAAGACCCAGTACTTC
>.|TRBJ1-2|TRBV25-1|.
CASSANRRETNYGYTF
TGTGCCAGCAGTGCCAACAGGAGAGAGACTAACTATGGCTACACCTTC
>TRBD1|TRBJ1-2|TRBV30|.
CAWSPGQYGYTF
TGTGCCTGGAGCCCGGGACAGTATGGCTACACCTTC
>TRBD2|TRBJ2-5|TRBV27|.
CASSLGIAGGRETQYF
TGTGCCAGCAGTTTAGGAATAGCGGGGGGCCGAGAGACCCAGTACTTC
>TRBD2|TRBJ2-3|TRBV24-1|few
CATSDLGTSTTDTQYF
TGTGCCACCAGTGATTTAGGGACTAGCACCACAGATACGCAGTATTTT
>TRBD1|TRBJ1-1|TRBV5-6|.
CASSLDEGQGANTEAFF
TGTGCCAGCAGCTTGGACGAGGGCCAGGGGGCGAATACTGAAGCTTTCTTT
>TRBD1|TRBJ2-1|TRBV5-4|.
CASSLGTGQGFNEQFF
TGTGCCAGCAGCTTGGGGACGGGACAGGGGTTCAATGAGCAGTTCTTC
>.|TRBJ2-5|TRBV18|.
CASSPSRQETQYF
TGTGCCAGCTCACCCTCGCGTCAAGAGACCCAGTACTTC
>.|TRBJ1-6|TRBV6-1|.
CASSEGAGSPLHF
TGTGCCAGCAGTGAGGGGGCGGGTTCACCCCTCCACTTT
>.|TRBJ1-1|TRBV20-1|.
CSASSTPFMNTEAFF
TGCAGTGCTAGTTCGACACCCTTTATGAACACTGAAGCTTTCTTT
>.|TRBJ2-7|TRBV7-9|.
CASSSQGHEQYF
TGTGCCAGCAGCTCACAGGGCCACGAGCAGTACTTC
>TRBD1|TRBJ2-5|TRBV7-8|few
CASSPAGTGKETQYF
TGTGCCAGCAGCCCCGCCGGGACAGGGAAAGAGACCCAGTACTTC
>TRBD2|TRBJ2-5|TRBV19|.
CASSPLAGGPETQYF
TGTGCCAGTAGTCCCTTGGCGGGGGGGCCGGAGACCCAGTACTTC
>.|TRBJ2-5|TRBV30|once
CAWGKGPSYQETQYF
TGTGCCTGGGGGAAGGGGCCTTCGTACCAAGAGACCCAGTACTTC
>TRBD2|TRBJ2-1|TRBV7-6|.
CASSQSGGTYNEQFF
TGTGCCAGCAGCCAAAGCGGGGGTACCTACAATGAGCAGTTCTTC
>TRBD1|TRBJ2-2|TRBV18|.
CASSNGQGRSGELFF
TGTGCCAGCTCAAACGGACAGGGTCGGTCCGGGGAGCTGTTTTTT
>.|TRBJ1-6|TRBV5-1|.
CASSLSGNSDSPLHF
TGCGCCAGCAGCTTGTCCGGGAACTCGGATTCACCCCTCCACTTT
>TRBD1|TRBJ1-2|TRBV4-2|.
CASSQDTQGAGGYTF
TGTGCCAGCAGCCAAGATACACAGGGGGCCGGCGGCTACACCTTC
>.|TRBJ1-1|TRBV3-1/TRBV3-2|few
CASSSDRRTEAFF
TGTGCCAGCAGCTCCGACCGGAGGACTGAAGCTTTCTTT
>.|TRBJ1-1|TRBV27|.
CASRFESGTEAFF
TGTGCCAGCCGCTTTGAGTCGGGCACTGAAGCTTTCTTT
>.|TRBJ2-1|TRBV3-1/TRBV3-2|once
CASSPRASSYNEQFF
TGTGCCAGCAGCCCGAGAGCTAGCTCCTACAATGAGCAGTTCTTC
>TRBD1|TRBJ2-2|TRBV5-1|.
CASSFIRDSVSGELFF
TGCGCCAGCAGTTTCATCCGGGACAGCGTCTCCGGGGAGCTGTTTTTT
>.|TRBJ2-3|TRBV7-2|.
CASSFRLGGTDTQYF
TGTGCCAGCAGCTTCAGGTTAGGGGGCACAGATACGCAGTATTTT
>.|TRBJ2-3|TRBV7-2|.
CASGAGAGASTDTQYF
TGTGCCAGCGGGGCTGGGGCGGGGGCTAGCACAGATACGCAGTATTTT
>TRBD1|TRBJ1-1|TRBV18|.
CASSPGTENTEAFF
TGTGCCAGCTCACCCGGGACAGAGAACACTGAAGCTTTCTTT
>.|TRBJ1-6|TRBV11-3|.
CASSLVVQGNSPLHF
TGTGCCAGCAGCTTAGTTGTACAGGGAAATTCACCCCTCCACTTT
>TRBD1|TRBJ1-2|TRBV5-1|.
CASSLQGAGDGYTF
TGCGCCAGCAGCTTACAGGGGGCCGGGGATGGCTACACCTTC
>TRBD1|TRBJ2-1|TRBV4-3|.
CASSQDVGQGANEQFF
TGCGCCAGCAGCCAAGATGTGGGACAGGGGGCGAATGAGCAGTTCTTC
>.|TRBJ1-5|TRBV3-1/TRBV3-2|.
CASSQEAPGNQPQHF
TGTGCCAGCAGCCAAGAAGCCCCGGGCAATCAGCCCCAGCATTTT
>TRBD2|TRBJ2-3|TRBV4-2|.
CASSQEASGAGISDTQYF
TGTGCCAGCAGCCAAGAGGCGAGTGGAGCGGGGATATCAGATACGCAGTATTTT
>TRBD1|TRBJ1-2|TRBV15|.
CATSSGQADNYGYTF
TGTGCCACCAGCAGCGGACAGGCCGATAACTATGGCTACACCTTC
>TRBD1|TRBJ1-5|TRBV7-9|once
CASSLDGQGEAQPQHF
TGTGCCAGCAGCTTAGACGGACAGGGGGAAGCTCAGCCCCAGCATTTT
>TRBD1|TRBJ1-6|TRBV19|.
CASSVSGQPENSPLHF
TGTGCCAGTAGCGTTTCGGGACAGCCCGAGAATTCACCCCTCCACTTT
>TRBD1|TRBJ2-1|TRBV19|few
CAASSGTGGKDEQFF
TGTGCCGCCTCCTCCGGGACAGGGGGGAAGGATGAGCAGTTCTTC
>.|TRBJ2-2|TRBV5-4|.
CASSLASVGELFF
TGTGCCAGCAGCTTGGCCTCGGTAGGGGAGCTGTTTTTT
>.|TRBJ1-3|TRBV14|.
CASSQDRFFGNTIYF
TGTGCCAGCAGCCAAGACAGGTTCTTCGGAAACACCATATATTTT
>.|TRBJ1-2|TRBV24-1|.
CATSDRTEDGYTF
TGTGCCACCAGTGATCGGACAGAAGATGGCTACACCTTC
>.|TRBJ1-4|TRBV27|once
CASSFARSGEKLFF
TGTGCCAGCAGTTTTGCGAGGTCTGGGGAAAAACTGTTTTTT
>.|TRBJ1-1|TRBV10-2|.
CASSESRGLAFF
TGCGCCAGCAGTGAGTCGAGAGGTTTGGCTTTCTTT
>.|TRBJ1-5|TRBV5-4|.
CASSLAGDQPQHF
TGTGCCAGCAGCTTGGCCGGTGATCAGCCCCAGCATTTT